The clone carrying this T cell receptor beta chain was picked up many times. What it binds is not known. This record comes from a study of beta chain features in type 1 diabetes. Study-wide results and limits: Reads derived from cDNA could over-represent cells showing high TCR expression.

The V and J ends lost 0 bases and 2 bases respectively, with 10 bases between them. This CDR3 region has 14 residues. In germline, CDR1 is SQVTM, CDR2 ANQGSEA. Investigators reverse transcribed all isolated RNA, so they sequenced expressed TCRB transcripts. Some clones are missing from TCRdb's copy, which holds only in-frame ones; the method was immunoSEQ multiplex PCR. The profile shows fewer than 150,000 clones, less than 9% of them singletons. Each sorted population was over 98% pure. This receptor was identified in a woman aged 30 to 39 in good health. The gene calls are TRBV29-1 and TRBJ1-1, with D maybe TRBD1 (5 bases). Sequencing was performed on central memory CD4+ T cells from blood. CDR3 in amino acids: CSVEDAGGNTEAFF. Written as DNA, the CDR3 is TGCAGCGTTGAAGACGCCGGGGGAAACACTGAAGCTTTCTTT.